Listed below are T cell receptor beta chains from one sample, sequenced in a study of blood T cell repertoires in COVID-19. The protocol was immunoSEQ multiplex PCR, while the TCRdb copy is restricted to in-frame clones and leaves out a portion. The table records about 140,000 clones, over 75% of them present only once. The specimen sequenced was peripheral blood. The source of these receptors is a human donor in a cohort sampled during active COVID-19. CDR3s include the opening cysteine and the closing phenylalanine or tryptophan. A D gene is named only where the DNA matches it firmly. A row's size may be missing; if present it is once, few, many or a size class.

J gene	D gene	clone size	V gene	CDR3 DNA	CDR3 protein
TRBJ2-1	-	-	TRBV9	TGTGCCAGCAGCGCGTCAGGACTGTACTACAATGAGCAGTTCTTC	CASSASGLYYNEQFF
TRBJ2-3	-	-	TRBV2	TGTGCCAGCGGCCTGGTGGGAGGTACGGCAGATACGCAGTATTTT	CASGLVGGTADTQYF
TRBJ1-3	-	-	TRBV4-1	TGCGCCAGCAGCCAAGCGGCAGGGGCCTCTGGAAACACCATATATTTT	CASSQAAGASGNTIYF
TRBJ2-2	TRBD2	-	TRBV11-2	TGTGCCAGCAGCTTAGGTTGGCTAGCGGCATTTACCGGGGAGCTGTTTTTT	CASSLGWLAAFTGELFF
TRBJ2-7	-	-	TRBV2	TGTGCCAGCAGGCCACAGGGTAGATTCTCCTACGAGCAGTACTTC	CASRPQGRFSYEQYF
TRBJ2-3	TRBD2	-	TRBV12-5	TGTGCTAGTGGTTGGACTAGCGGAAGCACAGATACGCAGTATTTT	CASGWTSGSTDTQYF
TRBJ2-1	-	-	TRBV4-3	TGCGCCAGCAGCCAAGCCGGACAGCAACGGGAGCAGTTCTTC	CASSQAGQQREQFF
TRBJ1-3	TRBD1	-	TRBV30	TGTGCCTGGAGCCGGACAGGGACGATTGGAAACACCATATATTTT	CAWSRTGTIGNTIYF
TRBJ2-3	-	once	TRBV5-5	TGTGCCAGCAGCTCAGCACCAGGATCGACCACAGATACGCAGTATTTT	CASSSAPGSTTDTQYF
TRBJ2-2	-	-	TRBV12-3/TRBV12-4	TGTGCCAGCAGTTTAGGAACTCCCGGGGAGCTGTTTTTT	CASSLGTPGELFF
TRBJ2-1	TRBD2	-	TRBV19	TGTGCCAGTAGTTATAGCGGGAGCTCCTACAATGAGCAGTTCTTC	CASSYSGSSYNEQFF
TRBJ2-7	TRBD2	-	TRBV5-1	TGCGCCAGCAGCCCCAAGGGGCTAGCGGGAGGGCCGGACACAACGTACGAGCAGTACTTC	CASSPKGLAGGPDTTYEQYF
TRBJ2-7	-	-	TRBV28	TGTGCCAGCAACCCGACAGGCCCGAACTCCTACGAGCAGTACTTC	CASNPTGPNSYEQYF
TRBJ2-1	TRBD2	few	TRBV6-5	TGTGCCAGCAGTTACTCGGCGGGAGGGACTAAGGAGCAGTTCTTC	CASSYSAGGTKEQFF
TRBJ2-7	TRBD1	-	TRBV6-5	TGTGCCAGCAGGGCTATGGGACAGGGGCCCGAGCAGTACTTC	CASRAMGQGPEQYF
TRBJ2-2	TRBD2	-	TRBV11-3	TGTGCCAGCAGCTCTAGCGGGAGTTCCGGGGAGCTGTTTTTT	CASSSSGSSGELFF
TRBJ2-2	-	-	TRBV6-5	TGTGCCAGCAGACTTTCCAGGGGGGCCGGGGAGCTGTTTTTT	CASRLSRGAGELFF
TRBJ1-5	TRBD1	-	TRBV28	TGTGCCAGCAAGGAGGGGGCATCACAGCCCCAGCATTTT	CASKEGASQPQHF
TRBJ2-7	-	-	TRBV19	TGTGCCAGTAGTACCGTAGAACCGGGAGAATACGAGCAGTACTTC	CASSTVEPGEYEQYF
TRBJ2-1	-	-	TRBV5-4	TGTGCCAGCAGATCAAGGGGCTCCTACAATGAGCAGTTCTTC	CASRSRGSYNEQFF
TRBJ2-1	-	-	TRBV5-1	TGCGCCAGCTCGAAAGGGGGAGACAGTGGCAATGAGCAGTTCTTC	CASSKGGDSGNEQFF
TRBJ1-5	-	-	TRBV28	TGTGCCAGCAGTTTCGGTACTGTGTACACAGGGAGTGGGAACCAGCCCCAGCATTTT	CASSFGTVYTGSGNQPQHF
TRBJ1-1	TRBD1	-	TRBV6-5	TGTGCCAGCAGTTCCAACGACAGGGACACTGAAGCTTTCTTT	CASSSNDRDTEAFF
TRBJ1-1	TRBD1	-	TRBV19	TGTGCCAGTGGGACAGGGAGGGGGACTGAAGCTTTCTTT	CASGTGRGTEAFF
TRBJ2-3	TRBD2	-	TRBV27	TGTGCCAGCAGTTTGGCGGGAGCTTCCACAGATACGCAGTATTTT	CASSLAGASTDTQYF
TRBJ2-5	TRBD1	once	TRBV28	TGTGCCAGCAGTTCCCGAATGACAGGGGAAGAGACCCAGTACTTC	CASSSRMTGEETQYF
TRBJ2-1	-	-	TRBV11-1	TGTGCCAGCAGCTTGGACTCCCAGTGGGGTGAGCAGTTCTTC	CASSLDSQWGEQFF
TRBJ2-2	-	-	TRBV7-9	TGTGCCAGCAGCCCTCAGGGGCCCATAAACACCGGGGAGCTGTTTTTT	CASSPQGPINTGELFF
TRBJ1-2	-	-	TRBV4-1	TGCGCCAGCAGCCTGACCGGGCCGGAGGGGCGGCTTTATGGCTACACCTTC	CASSLTGPEGRLYGYTF
TRBJ2-7	TRBD1	-	TRBV7-3	TGTGCCAGCAGCTTAATGGGGACAGGAGTCTACGAGCAGTACTTC	CASSLMGTGVYEQYF
TRBJ2-5	TRBD1	few	TRBV7-7	TGTGCTAGCAGCTTGGGGACAGGTGGAGAGACCCAGTACTTC	CASSLGTGGETQYF
TRBJ1-3	-	-	TRBV5-1	TGCGCCAGCAGCTTGGACGGGAGCTCTGGAAACACCATATATTTT	CASSLDGSSGNTIYF
TRBJ2-2	-	once	TRBV19	TGTGCCAGTATGAGCGGGACACTGAACACCGGGGAGCTGTTTTTT	CASMSGTLNTGELFF
TRBJ2-1	-	few	TRBV27	TGTGCCAGCAGCAGTAGACCTAGCTCCTACAATGAGCAGTTCTTC	CASSSRPSSYNEQFF
TRBJ2-1	-	-	TRBV5-8	TGTGCCAGCACCTTCGGACTACAAAAGTACAATGAGCAGTTCTTC	CASTFGLQKYNEQFF
TRBJ2-7	TRBD2	-	TRBV5-1	TGCGCCAGCAGCCTGGGACTAGCGGGTCAGAGCTCCTACGAGCAGTACTTC	CASSLGLAGQSSYEQYF
TRBJ2-3	TRBD1	-	TRBV6-5	TGTGCCAGCAGGGACAGGGTGGGGGCAGATACGCAGTATTTT	CASRDRVGADTQYF